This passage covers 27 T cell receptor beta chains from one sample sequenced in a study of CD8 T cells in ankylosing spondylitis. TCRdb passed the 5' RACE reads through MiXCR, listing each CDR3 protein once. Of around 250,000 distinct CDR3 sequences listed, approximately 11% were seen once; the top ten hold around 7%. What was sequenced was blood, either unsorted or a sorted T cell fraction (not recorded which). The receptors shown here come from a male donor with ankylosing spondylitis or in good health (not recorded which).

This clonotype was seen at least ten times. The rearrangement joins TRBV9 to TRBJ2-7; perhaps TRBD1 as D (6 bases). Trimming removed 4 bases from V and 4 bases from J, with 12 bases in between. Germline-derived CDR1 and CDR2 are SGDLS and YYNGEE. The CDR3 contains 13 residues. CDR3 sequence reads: CASSPGVRYEQYF. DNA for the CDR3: TGTGCCAGCAGCCCAGGGGTAAGATACGAGCAGTACTTC.

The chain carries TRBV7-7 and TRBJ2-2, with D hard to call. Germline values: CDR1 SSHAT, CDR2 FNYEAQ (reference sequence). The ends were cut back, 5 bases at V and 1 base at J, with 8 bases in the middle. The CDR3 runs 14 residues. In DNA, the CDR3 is TGTGCCAGCAGCCCTCAGTGGAACACCGGGGAGCTGTTTTTT. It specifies CASSPQWNTGELFF.

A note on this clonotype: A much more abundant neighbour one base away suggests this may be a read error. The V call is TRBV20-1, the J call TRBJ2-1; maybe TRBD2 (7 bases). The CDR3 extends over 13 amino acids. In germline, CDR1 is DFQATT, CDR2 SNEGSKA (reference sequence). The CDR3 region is CSARDRGDNAQFF. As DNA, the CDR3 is TGCAGTGCTAGAGATCGGGGGGACAATGCGCAGTTCTTC.

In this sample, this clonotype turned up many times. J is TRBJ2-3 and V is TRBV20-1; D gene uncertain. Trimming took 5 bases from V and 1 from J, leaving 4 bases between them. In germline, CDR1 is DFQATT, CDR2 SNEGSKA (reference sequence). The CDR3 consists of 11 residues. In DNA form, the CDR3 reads TGCAGTGCTCCAGGCACAGATACGCAGTATTTT. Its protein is CSAPGTDTQYF.

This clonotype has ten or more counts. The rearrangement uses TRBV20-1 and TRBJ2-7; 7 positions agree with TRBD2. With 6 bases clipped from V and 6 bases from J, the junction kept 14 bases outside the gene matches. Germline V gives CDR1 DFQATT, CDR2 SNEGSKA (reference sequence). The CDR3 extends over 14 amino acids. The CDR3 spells CSAQREGLSSEQYF. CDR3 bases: TGCAGTGCCCAAAGGGAGGGTTTGTCGAGCGAGCAGTACTTC.

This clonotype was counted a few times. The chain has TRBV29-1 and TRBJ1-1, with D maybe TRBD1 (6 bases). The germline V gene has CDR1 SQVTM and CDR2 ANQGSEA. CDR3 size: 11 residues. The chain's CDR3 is CSSDSYTEAFF. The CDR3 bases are TGCAGTTCGGACAGCTACACTGAAGCTTTCTTT.

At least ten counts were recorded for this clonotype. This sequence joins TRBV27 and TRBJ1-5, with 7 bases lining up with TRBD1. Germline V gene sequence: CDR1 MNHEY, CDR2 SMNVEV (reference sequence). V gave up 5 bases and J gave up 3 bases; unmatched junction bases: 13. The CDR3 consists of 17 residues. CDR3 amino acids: CASSPHLGQLPNQPQHF. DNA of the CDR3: TGTGCCAGCAGTCCGCATCTGGGACAGCTACCCAATCAGCCCCAGCATTTT.

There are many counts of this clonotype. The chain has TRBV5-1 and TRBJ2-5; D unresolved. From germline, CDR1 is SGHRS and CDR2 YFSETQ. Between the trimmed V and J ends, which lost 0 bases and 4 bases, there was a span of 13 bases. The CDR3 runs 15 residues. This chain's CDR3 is CASSLGQPTGETQYF. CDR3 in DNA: TGCGCCAGCAGCTTGGGCCAGCCCACCGGAGAGACCCAGTACTTC. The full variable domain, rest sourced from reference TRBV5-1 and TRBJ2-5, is KAGVTQTPRYLIKTRGQQVTLSCSPISGHRSVSWYQQTPGQGLQFLFEYFSETQRNKGNFPGRFSGRQFSNSRSEMNVSTLELGDSALYLCASSLGQPTGETQYFGPGTRLLVL.

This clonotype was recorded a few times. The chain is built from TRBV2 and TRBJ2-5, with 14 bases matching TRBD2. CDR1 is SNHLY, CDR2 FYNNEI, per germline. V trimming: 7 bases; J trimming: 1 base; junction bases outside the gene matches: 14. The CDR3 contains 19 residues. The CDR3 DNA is TGTGCCAGCAATCCCCTCCCGGGACTAGCGGGGGCTACCCAAGAGACCCAGTACTTC. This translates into CASNPLPGLAGATQETQYF.

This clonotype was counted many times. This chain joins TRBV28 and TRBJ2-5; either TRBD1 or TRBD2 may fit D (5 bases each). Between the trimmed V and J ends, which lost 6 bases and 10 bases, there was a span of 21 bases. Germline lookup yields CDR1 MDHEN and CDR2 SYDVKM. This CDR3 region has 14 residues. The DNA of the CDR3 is TGTGCCAGCAGCCCCCGGGGCAGGGCCCTGGTCCAGTACTTC. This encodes CASSPRGRALVQYF.

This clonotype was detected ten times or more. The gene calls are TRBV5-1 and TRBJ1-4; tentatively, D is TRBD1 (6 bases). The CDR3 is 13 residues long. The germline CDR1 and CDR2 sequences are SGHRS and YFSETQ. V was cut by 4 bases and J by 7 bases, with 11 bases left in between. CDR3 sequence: CASSGATGEKLFF. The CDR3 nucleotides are TGCGCCAGCAGCGGAGCGACAGGTGAAAAACTGTTTTTT.

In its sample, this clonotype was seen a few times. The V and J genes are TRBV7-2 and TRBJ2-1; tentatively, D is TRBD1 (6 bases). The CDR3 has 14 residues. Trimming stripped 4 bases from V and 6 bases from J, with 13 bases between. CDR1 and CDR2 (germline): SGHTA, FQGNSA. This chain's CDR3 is CASSWRTASNEQFF. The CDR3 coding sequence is TGTGCCAGCAGCTGGAGGACAGCGAGCAATGAGCAGTTCTTC.

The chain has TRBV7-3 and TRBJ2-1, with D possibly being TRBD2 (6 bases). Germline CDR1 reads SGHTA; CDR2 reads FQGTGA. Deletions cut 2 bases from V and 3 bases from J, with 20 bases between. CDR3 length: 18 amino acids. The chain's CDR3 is CASSLAPPGGEGYNEQFF. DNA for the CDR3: TGTGCCAGCAGCTTAGCCCCTCCCGGGGGAGAGGGCTACAATGAGCAGTTCTTC. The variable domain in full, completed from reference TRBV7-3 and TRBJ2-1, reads GAGVSQTPSNKVTEKGKYVELRCDPISGHTALYWYRQSLGQGPEFLIYFQGTGAADDSGLPNDRFFAVRPEGSVSTLKIQRTERGDSAVYLCASSLAPPGGEGYNEQFFGPGTRLTVL.

Here the CDR3 DNA reads TGTGCCAGCAGTGAGACAACGTGGGGGGCAGTACCCTATGGCTACACCTTC. This encodes CASSETTWGAVPYGYTF. The rearrangement uses TRBV6-1 and TRBJ1-2, with D possibly matching TRBD1 (6 bases). V dropped 3 bases and J dropped 4 bases, with 21 bases sitting between them. Germline V lookup: CDR1 MNHNS, CDR2 SASEGT. This CDR3 has 17 residues.

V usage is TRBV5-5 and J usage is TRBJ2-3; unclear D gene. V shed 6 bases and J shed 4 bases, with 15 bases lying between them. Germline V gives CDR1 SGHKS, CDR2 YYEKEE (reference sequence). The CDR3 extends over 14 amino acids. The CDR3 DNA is TGTGCCAGCACTCCTGACCTGGGGTCAGATACGCAGTATTTT. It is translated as CASTPDLGSDTQYF. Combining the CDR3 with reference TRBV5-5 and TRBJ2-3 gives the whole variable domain DAGVTQSPTHLIKTRGQQVTLRCSPISGHKSVSWYQQVLGQGPQFIFQYYEKEERGRGNFPDRFSARQFPNYSSELNVNALLLGDSALYLCASTPDLGSDTQYFGPGTRLTVL.

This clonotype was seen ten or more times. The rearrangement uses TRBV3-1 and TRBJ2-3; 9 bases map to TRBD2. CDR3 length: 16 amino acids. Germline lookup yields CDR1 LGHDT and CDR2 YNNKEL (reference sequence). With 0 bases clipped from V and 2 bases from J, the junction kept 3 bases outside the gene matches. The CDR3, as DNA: TGTGCCAGCAGCCAAGAGGGACTAGCCCTCACAGATACGCAGTATTTT. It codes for CASSQEGLALTDTQYF.

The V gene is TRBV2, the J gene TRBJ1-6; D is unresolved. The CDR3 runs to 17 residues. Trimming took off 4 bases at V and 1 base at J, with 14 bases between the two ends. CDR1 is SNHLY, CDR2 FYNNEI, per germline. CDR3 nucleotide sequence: TGTGCCAGCAGTGGCCCAGTGCGGGGATCCTATAATTCACCCCTCCACTTT. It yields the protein CASSGPVRGSYNSPLHF.

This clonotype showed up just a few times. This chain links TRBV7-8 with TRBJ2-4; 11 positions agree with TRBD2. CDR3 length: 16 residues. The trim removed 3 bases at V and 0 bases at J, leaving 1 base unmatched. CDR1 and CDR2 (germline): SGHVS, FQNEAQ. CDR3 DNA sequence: TGTGCCAGCAGCTTGACTAGCGGGAAAGCCAAAAACATTCAGTACTTC. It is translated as CASSLTSGKAKNIQYF.

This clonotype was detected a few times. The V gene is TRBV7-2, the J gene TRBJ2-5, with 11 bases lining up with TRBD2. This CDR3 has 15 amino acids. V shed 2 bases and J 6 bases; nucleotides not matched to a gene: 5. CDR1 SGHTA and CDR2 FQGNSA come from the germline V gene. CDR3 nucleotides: TGTGCCAGCAGCTTATTAGCGGGAGGGTCCCAGACCCAGTACTTC. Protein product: CASSLLAGGSQTQYF.

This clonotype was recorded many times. The CDR3 loop reads CASTLSGTDTQYF. The DNA for the CDR3 is TGTGCCAGCACCCTTTCGGGGACAGATACGCAGTATTTT. The chain joins TRBV28 to TRBJ2-3; TRBD2 might be the D (5 bases). The V gene lost 7 bases and the J gene lost 3 bases, with 11 bases spanning the gap. This CDR3 spans 13 amino acids. Germline lookup yields CDR1 MDHEN and CDR2 SYDVKM. Drawing the rest from reference TRBV28 and TRBJ2-3, the complete variable domain is DVKVTQSSRYLVKRTGEKVFLECVQDMDHENMFWYRQDPGLGLRLIYFSYDVKMKEKGDIPEGYSVSREKKERFSLILESASTNQTSMYLCASTLSGTDTQYFGPGTRLTVL.

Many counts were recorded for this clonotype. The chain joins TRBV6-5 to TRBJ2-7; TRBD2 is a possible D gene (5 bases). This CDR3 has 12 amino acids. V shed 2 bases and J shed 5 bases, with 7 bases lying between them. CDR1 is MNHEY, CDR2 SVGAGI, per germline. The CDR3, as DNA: TGTGCCAGCAGTTACCGGGGTGACGAGCAGTACTTC. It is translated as CASSYRGDEQYF.

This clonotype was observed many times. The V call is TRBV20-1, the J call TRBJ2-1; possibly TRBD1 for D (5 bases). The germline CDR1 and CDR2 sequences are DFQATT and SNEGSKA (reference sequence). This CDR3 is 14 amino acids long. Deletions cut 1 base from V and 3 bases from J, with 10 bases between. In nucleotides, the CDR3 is TGCAGTGCTAGAGGCATGACAGACTACAATGAGCAGTTCTTC. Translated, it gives CSARGMTDYNEQFF.

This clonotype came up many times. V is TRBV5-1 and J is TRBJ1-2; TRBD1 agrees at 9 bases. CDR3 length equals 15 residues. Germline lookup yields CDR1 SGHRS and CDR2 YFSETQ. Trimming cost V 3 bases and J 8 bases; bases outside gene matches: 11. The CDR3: CASSWAPGQGHGYTF. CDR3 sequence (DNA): TGCGCCAGCAGCTGGGCTCCGGGACAGGGTCACGGCTACACCTTC.

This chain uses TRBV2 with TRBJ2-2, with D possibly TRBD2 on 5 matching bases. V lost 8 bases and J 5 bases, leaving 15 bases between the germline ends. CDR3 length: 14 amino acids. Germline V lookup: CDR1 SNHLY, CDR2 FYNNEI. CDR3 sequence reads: CASHREYQTGELFF. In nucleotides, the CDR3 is TGTGCCAGCCATCGGGAATACCAAACCGGGGAGCTGTTTTTT.

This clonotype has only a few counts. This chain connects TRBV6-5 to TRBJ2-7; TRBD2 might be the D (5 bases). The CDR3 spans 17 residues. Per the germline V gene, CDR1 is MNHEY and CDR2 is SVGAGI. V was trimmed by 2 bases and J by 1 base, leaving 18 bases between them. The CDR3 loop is CASSYLPPSAASYEQYF. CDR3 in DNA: TGTGCCAGCAGTTACCTGCCCCCTTCAGCGGCATCCTACGAGCAGTACTTC.

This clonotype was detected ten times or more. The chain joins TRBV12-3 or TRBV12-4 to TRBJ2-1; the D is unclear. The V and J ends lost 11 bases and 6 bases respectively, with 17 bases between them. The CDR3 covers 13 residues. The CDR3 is CAGSPAMSNEQFF. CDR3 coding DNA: TGTGCCGGAAGCCCTGCTATGAGCAATGAGCAGTTCTTC.

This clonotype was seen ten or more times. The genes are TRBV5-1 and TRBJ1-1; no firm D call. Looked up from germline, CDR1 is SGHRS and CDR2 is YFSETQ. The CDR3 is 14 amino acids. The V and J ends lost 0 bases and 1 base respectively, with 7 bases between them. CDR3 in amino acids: CASSLDIGNTEAFF. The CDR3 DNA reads TGCGCCAGCAGCTTGGACATCGGGAACACTGAAGCTTTCTTT.